This TCR beta chain derives from a study of blood T cell repertoires in COVID-19. Study details: The study drew acute and convalescent COVID-19 samples from the United States, Italy and Spain. In each case, the material was cDNA or gDNA derived from T cells, B-cell-depleted T cells, or PBMCs.

CDR1 is MNHEY and CDR2 is SVGAGI in the germline V gene. Trimming shortened V by 0 bases and J by 8 bases, and 13 bases separated the two germline ends. The CDR3 has 15 residues. Methods used by the authors: Amplifying reference gene primers gave estimates of nucleated cell counts. Sequenced by immunoSEQ multiplex PCR; TCRdb stores in-frame clones only, minus some. For V, J and clone size, that table is used; D and trimming come from the DNA. The sample comprises around 41,000 clones, 85% to 90% of which are singletons, and roughly 5% rests with the top ten. The gene calls are TRBV6-5 and TRBJ1-4; D not certain. The sequence was obtained from a human donor in a cohort sampled during active COVID-19. The source material was peripheral blood. The CDR3, as DNA: TGTGCCAGCAGTTACTCTCCCCATCCGAGGGAAAAACTGTTTTTT. It yields the protein CASSYSPHPREKLFF.